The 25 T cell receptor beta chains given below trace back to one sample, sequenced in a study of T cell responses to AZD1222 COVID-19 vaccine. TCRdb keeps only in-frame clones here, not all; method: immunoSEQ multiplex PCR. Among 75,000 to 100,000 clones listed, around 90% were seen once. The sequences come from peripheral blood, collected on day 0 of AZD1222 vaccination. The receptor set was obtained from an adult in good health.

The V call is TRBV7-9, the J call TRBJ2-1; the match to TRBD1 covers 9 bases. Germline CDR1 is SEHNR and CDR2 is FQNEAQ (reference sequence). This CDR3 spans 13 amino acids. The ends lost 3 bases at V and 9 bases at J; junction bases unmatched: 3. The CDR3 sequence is CASSFGTGLEQFF. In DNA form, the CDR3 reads TGTGCCAGCAGCTTCGGGACAGGGCTTGAGCAGTTCTTC.

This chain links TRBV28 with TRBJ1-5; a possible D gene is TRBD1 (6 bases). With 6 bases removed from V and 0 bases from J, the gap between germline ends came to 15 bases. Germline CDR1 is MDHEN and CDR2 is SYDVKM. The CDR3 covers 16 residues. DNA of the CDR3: TGTGCCAGCAGCTGGGGGACAAGGTATAGCAATCAGCCCCAGCATTTT. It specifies CASSWGTRYSNQPQHF.

CDR3 in amino acids: CASSLTVQGNKGYEQYF. The DNA for the CDR3 is TGCGCCAGCAGCTTGACGGTACAGGGGAATAAGGGCTACGAGCAGTACTTC. The V call is TRBV5-1, the J call TRBJ2-7; 7 bases agree with TRBD1. V was clipped by 1 base and J by 3 bases; unmatched bases: 13. CDR3 size: 17 residues. Germline CDR1 is SGHRS and CDR2 is YFSETQ. Full variable domain (remainder filled in from reference TRBV5-1 and TRBJ2-7): KAGVTQTPRYLIKTRGQQVTLSCSPISGHRSVSWYQQTPGQGLQFLFEYFSETQRNKGNFPGRFSGRQFSNSRSEMNVSTLELGDSALYLCASSLTVQGNKGYEQYFGPGTRLTVT.

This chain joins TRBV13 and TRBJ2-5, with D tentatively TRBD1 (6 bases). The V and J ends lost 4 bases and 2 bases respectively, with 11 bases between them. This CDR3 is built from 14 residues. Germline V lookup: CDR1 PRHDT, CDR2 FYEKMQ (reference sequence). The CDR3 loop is CASSSTGTQETQYF. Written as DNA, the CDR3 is TGTGCCAGCAGCTCTACAGGGACGCAAGAGACCCAGTACTTC.

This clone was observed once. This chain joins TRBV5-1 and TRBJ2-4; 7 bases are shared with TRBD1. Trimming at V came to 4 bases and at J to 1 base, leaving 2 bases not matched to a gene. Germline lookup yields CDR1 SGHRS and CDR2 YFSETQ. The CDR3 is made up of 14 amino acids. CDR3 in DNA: TGCGCCAGCAGCCCACAGGGGGCCAAAAACATTCAGTACTTC. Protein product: CASSPQGAKNIQYF.

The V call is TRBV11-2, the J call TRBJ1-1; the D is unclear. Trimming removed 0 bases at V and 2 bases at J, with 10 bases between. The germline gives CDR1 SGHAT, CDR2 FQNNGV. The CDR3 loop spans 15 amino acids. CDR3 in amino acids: CASSLEGRRNTEAFF. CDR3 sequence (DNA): TGTGCCAGCAGCTTAGAGGGAAGAAGAAACACTGAAGCTTTCTTT. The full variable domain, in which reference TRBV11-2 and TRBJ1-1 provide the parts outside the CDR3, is EAGVAQSPRYKIIEKRQSVAFWCNPISGHATLYWYQQILGQGPKLLIQFQNNGVVDDSQLPKDRFSAERLKGVDSTLKIQPAKLEDSAVYLCASSLEGRRNTEAFFGQGTRLTVV.

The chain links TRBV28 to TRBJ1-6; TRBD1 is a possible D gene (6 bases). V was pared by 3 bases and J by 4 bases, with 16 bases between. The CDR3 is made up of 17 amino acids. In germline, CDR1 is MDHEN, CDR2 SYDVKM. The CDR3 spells CASSFPISRGYNSPLHF. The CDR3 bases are TGTGCCAGCAGTTTCCCAATATCCAGGGGTTATAATTCACCCCTCCACTTT.

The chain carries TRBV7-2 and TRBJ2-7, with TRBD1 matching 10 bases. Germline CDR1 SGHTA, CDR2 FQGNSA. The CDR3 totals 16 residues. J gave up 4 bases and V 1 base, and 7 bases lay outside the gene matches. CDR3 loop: CASSLGGDRGKYEQYF. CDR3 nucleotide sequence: TGTGCCAGCAGCTTAGGAGGGGACAGGGGAAAGTACGAGCAGTACTTC. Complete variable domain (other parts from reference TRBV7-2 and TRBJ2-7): GAGVSQSPSNKVTEKGKDVELRCDPISGHTALYWYRQSLGQGLEFLIYFQGNSAPDKSGLPSDRFSAERTGGSVSTLTIQRTQQEDSAVYLCASSLGGDRGKYEQYFGPGTRLTVT.

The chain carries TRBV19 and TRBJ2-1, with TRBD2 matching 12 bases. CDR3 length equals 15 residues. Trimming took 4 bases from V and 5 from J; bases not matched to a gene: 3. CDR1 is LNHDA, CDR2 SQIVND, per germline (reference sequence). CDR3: CASSKWTSGNNEQFF. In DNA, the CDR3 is TGTGCCAGTAGTAAATGGACTAGCGGGAACAATGAGCAGTTCTTC.

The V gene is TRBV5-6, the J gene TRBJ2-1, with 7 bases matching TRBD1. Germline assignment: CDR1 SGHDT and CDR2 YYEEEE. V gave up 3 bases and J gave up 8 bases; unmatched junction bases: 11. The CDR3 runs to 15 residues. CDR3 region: CASSWTPGGAHEQFF. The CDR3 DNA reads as TGTGCCAGCAGCTGGACTCCAGGGGGTGCCCATGAGCAGTTCTTC. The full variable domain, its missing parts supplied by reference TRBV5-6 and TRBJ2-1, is DAGVTQSPTHLIKTRGQQVTLRCSPKSGHDTVSWYQQALGQGPQFIFQYYEEEERQRGNFPDRFSGHQFPNYSSELNVNALLLGDSALYLCASSWTPGGAHEQFFGPGTRLTVL.

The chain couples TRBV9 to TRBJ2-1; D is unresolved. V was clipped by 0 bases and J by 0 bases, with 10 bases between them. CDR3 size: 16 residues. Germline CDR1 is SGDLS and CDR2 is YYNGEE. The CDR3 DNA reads TGTGCCAGCAGCGTAGGAGTCTTTAGCTCCTACAATGAGCAGTTCTTC. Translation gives CASSVGVFSSYNEQFF.

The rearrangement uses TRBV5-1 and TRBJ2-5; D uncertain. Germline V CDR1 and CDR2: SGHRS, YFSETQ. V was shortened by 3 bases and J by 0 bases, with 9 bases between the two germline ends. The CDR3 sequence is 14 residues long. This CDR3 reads CASSSGRDQETQYF. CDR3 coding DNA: TGCGCCAGCAGCTCGGGCCGGGACCAAGAGACCCAGTACTTC.

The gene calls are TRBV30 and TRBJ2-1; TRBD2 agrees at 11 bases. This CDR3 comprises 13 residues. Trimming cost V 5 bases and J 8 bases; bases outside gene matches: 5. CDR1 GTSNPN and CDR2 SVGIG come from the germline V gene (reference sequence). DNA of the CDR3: TGTGCCTGGGCCGGGACTAGCGGTTATGAGCAGTTCTTC. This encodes CAWAGTSGYEQFF.

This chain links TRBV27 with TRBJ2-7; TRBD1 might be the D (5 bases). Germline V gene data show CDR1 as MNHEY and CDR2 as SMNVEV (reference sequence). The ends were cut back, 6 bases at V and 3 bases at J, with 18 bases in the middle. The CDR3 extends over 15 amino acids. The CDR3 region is CASSPVGRQGYEQYF. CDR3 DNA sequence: TGTGCCAGCAGCCCTGTTGGGCGTCAGGGCTACGAGCAGTACTTC.

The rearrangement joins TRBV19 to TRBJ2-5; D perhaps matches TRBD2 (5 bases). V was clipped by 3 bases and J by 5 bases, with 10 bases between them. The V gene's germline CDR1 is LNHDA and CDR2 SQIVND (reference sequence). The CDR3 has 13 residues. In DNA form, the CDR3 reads TGTGCCAGTAGTATTGAGGGAGTTGAGACCCAGTACTTC. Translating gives CASSIEGVETQYF.

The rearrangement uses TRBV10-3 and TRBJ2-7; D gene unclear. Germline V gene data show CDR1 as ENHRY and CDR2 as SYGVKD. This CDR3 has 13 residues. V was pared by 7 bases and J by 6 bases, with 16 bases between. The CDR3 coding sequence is TGTGCCATCAAAGTGGGCCCGGCGTCCGAGCAGTACTTC. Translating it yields CAIKVGPASEQYF.

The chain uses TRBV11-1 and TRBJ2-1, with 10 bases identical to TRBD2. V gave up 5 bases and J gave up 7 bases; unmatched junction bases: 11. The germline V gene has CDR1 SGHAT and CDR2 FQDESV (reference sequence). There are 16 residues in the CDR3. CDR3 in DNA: TGTGCCAGCAGCCCGAGACTAGCGGGTGGGGAAAATGAGCAGTTCTTC. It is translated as CASSPRLAGGENEQFF.

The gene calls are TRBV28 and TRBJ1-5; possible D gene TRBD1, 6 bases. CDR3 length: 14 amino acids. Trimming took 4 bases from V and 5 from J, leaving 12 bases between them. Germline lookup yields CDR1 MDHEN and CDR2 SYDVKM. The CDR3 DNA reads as TGTGCCAGCAGTTATGAACAGGGCGATCAGCCCCAGCATTTT. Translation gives CASSYEQGDQPQHF.

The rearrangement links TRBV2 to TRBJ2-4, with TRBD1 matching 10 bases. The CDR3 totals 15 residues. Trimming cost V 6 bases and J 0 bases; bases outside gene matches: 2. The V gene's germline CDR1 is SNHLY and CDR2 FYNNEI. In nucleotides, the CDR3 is TGTGCCAGCAGCGGGGACAGGGGAGCCAAAAACATTCAGTACTTC. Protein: CASSGDRGAKNIQYF. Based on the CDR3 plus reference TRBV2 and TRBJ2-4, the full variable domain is EPEVTQTPSHQVTQMGQEVILRCVPISNHLYFYWYRQILGQKVEFLVSFYNNEISEKSEIFDDQFSVERPDGSNFTLKIRSTKLEDSAMYFCASSGDRGAKNIQYFGAGTRLSVL.

The CDR3 nucleotides are TGTGCCAGCAGTTTGGGACAGGGGGTCTCTGGAAACACCATATATTTT. Residues: CASSLGQGVSGNTIYF. The V call is TRBV6-5, the J call TRBJ1-3, with 11 bases fitting TRBD1. Germline V gene sequence: CDR1 MNHEY, CDR2 SVGAGI. Germline trimming cut 4 bases from V and 0 bases from J; bases unmatched to any gene: 2. The CDR3 length is 16 residues.

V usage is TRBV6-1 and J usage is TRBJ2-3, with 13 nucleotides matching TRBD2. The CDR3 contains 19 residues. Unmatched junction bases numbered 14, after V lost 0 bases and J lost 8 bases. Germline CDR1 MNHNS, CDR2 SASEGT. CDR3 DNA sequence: TGTGCCAGCAGTGAAGCCTTTTCGGGACTAGCGGGAAAGGACGGTACGCAGTATTTT. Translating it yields CASSEAFSGLAGKDGTQYF.

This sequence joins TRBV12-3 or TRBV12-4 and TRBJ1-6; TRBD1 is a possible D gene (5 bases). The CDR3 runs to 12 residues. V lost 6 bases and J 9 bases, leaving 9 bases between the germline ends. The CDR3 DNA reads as TGTGCCAGCAGCCCCACAGGTTCACCCCTCCACTTT. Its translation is CASSPTGSPLHF.

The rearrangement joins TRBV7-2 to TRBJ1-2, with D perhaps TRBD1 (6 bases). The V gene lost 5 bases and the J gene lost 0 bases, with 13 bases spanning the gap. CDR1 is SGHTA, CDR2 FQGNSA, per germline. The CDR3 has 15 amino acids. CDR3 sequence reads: CASSPPDSPNYGYTF. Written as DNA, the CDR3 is TGTGCCAGCAGCCCTCCGGACAGTCCTAACTATGGCTACACCTTC.

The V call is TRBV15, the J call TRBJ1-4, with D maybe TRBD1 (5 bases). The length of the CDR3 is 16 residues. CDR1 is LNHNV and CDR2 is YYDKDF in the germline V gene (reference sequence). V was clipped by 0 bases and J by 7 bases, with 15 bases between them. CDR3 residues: CATSRDRRGVGEKLFF. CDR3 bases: TGTGCCACCAGCAGAGATAGAAGGGGCGTCGGTGAAAAACTGTTTTTT.

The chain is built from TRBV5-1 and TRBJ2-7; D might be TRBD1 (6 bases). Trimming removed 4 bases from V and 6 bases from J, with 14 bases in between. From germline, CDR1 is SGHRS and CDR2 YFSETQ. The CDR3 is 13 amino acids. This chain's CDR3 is CASSESQGFEQYF. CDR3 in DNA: TGCGCCAGCAGCGAAAGTCAGGGGTTCGAGCAGTACTTC.